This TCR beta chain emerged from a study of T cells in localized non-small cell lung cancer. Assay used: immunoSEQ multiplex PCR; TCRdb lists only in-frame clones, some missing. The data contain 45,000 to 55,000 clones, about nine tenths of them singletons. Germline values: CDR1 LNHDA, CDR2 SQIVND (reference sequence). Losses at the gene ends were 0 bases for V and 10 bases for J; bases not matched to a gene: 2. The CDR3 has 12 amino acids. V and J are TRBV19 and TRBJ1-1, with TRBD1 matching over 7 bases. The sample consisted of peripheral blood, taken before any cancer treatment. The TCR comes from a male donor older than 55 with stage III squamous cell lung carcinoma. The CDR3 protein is CASSIDQGGAFF. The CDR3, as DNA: TGTGCCAGTAGTATAGATCAGGGGGGAGCTTTCTTT.